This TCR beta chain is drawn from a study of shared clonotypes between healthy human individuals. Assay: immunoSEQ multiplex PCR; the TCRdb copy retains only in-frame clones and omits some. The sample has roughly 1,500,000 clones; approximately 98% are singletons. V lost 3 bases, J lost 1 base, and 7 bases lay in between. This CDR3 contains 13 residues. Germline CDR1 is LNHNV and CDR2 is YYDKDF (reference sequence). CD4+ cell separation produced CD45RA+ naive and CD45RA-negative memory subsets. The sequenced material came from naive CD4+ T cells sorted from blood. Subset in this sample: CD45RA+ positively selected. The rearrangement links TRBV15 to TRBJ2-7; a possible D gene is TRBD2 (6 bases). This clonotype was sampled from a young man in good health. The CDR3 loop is CATSRGLSYEQYF. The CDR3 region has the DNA TGTGCCACCAGCAGGGGACTTTCCTACGAGCAGTACTTC.